The source of this T cell receptor beta chain is a study of neurological immune-mediated disorders. The study, taken as a whole, reports: Phylogenetic grouping assigned the repertoires of 18 of 34 multiple sclerosis patients to a single cluster of related CDR3 sequences. This cluster may be a repertoire-level signature. No expanded-clone CDR3 amino acid sequence recurred across subjects, suggesting private TCR-beta repertoires.

From 2 million PBMCs stored at -80 C, the unsorted libraries were generated. This clonotype was seen repeatedly, ten times or more. As yet, its antigen is unknown. This CDR3 spans 19 amino acids. Trimming cost V 0 bases and J 5 bases; bases outside gene matches: 15. The V gene's germline CDR1 is SGHTA and CDR2 FQGNSA. The authors produced cDNA by 5'RACE using 10-nucleotide random UMIs. In TCRdb, the 5' RACE reads were re-called with MiXCR into one record per CDR3 protein. This sample has about 46,000 distinct CDR3 sequences; roughly 3% occur once, and the top ten carry less than 15%. This sequence joins TRBV7-2 and TRBJ2-5; TRBD2 agrees at 10 bases. The sequenced material came from PBMCs. The sequence derives from a woman aged 45-59 years with multiple sclerosis. This CDR3 is CASSLAKASGSPWAETQYF. DNA for the CDR3: TGTGCCAGCAGCTTAGCGAAGGCTAGCGGGAGCCCCTGGGCGGAGACCCAGTACTTC.